The 4 T cell receptor beta chains presented below share a single source sample, sequenced in a study of blood T cell repertoires in COVID-19 (dated by TCRdb to the early 2020s). The library was obtained by the immunoSEQ multiplex PCR assay. Entries here come from immuneACCESS through TCRdb and include only in-frame sequences with V and J called. Some clones fail to appear in such tables; in the studies checked, an unresolved V gene covers under half of the shortfall, and the cause of the remainder is unknown. A total of about 250,000 clones appear in this sample, about 87% of them only once. The ten biggest clones cover about 1.6% of the sample. Sample: PBMCs or T cells enriched from blood (not recorded which). All receptors derive from a woman in her forties or fifties who had recovered from COVID-19.

V gene TRBV6-5 combines with J gene TRBJ1-1, with no clear D. V lost 6 bases to trimming and J lost 11 bases, with 16 bases between them. This CDR3 spans 12 amino acids. The germline V gene has CDR1 MNHEY and CDR2 SVGAGI. CDR3 protein: CASSSGSFGAFF. DNA for the CDR3: TGTGCCAGCAGCTCGGGATCCTTTGGGGCTTTCTTT.

The chain joins TRBV5-1 to TRBJ1-4, with D tentatively TRBD1 (5 bases). Trimming cost V 2 bases and J 1 base, with 6 bases left between them. Germline V CDR1 and CDR2: SGHRS, YFSETQ. The CDR3 covers 14 residues. The CDR3 sequence: CASSFTGTNEKLFF. The CDR3 DNA sequence: TGCGCCAGCAGCTTTACAGGAACTAATGAAAAACTGTTTTTT.

V usage is TRBV18 and J usage is TRBJ2-1, with 8 bases identical to TRBD2. Trimming took 8 bases from V and 10 from J; bases not matched to a gene: 10. The germline V gene encodes CDR1 KGHSH and CDR2 LQKENI. The CDR3 extends over 13 amino acids. CDR3 coding DNA: TGTGCCAGCGCCGGGACTAGAAGGGACGAGCAGTTCTTC. Protein product: CASAGTRRDEQFF.

This clone was seen just once. This chain uses TRBV7-9 with TRBJ1-3; D not resolved. Trimming removed 3 bases from V and 0 bases from J, with 12 bases in between. Per the germline V gene, CDR1 is SEHNR and CDR2 is FQNEAQ (reference sequence). The CDR3 has 16 amino acids. The CDR3 sequence: CASSFRGAHSGNTIYF. In nucleotides, the CDR3 is TGTGCCAGCAGCTTCAGAGGAGCGCACTCTGGAAACACCATATATTTT.